This T cell receptor beta chain comes out of a study of blood T cell repertoires in COVID-19. For the study at large: Sites across the United States, Italy and Spain contributed samples from acute and convalescent COVID-19.

In the original workflow: The authors estimated nucleated cell counts from reference gene primer amplification. Sequenced by immunoSEQ multiplex PCR; TCRdb stores in-frame clones only, minus some. Clone size and the V and J calls come from that table; the DNA yielded D and trimming. The data hold about 300,000 clones, with about 86% observed a single time. Sequences were obtained from peripheral blood. This receptor was taken from a woman between 45 and 60 years old with acute or convalescent COVID-19.

CDR3 in DNA: TGTGCCAGTAGCCAACAGGGGAGAGATGGCTACACCTTC. This translates into CASSQQGRDGYTF. This chain uses TRBV19 with TRBJ1-2; 7 bases align to TRBD1. The trim removed 6 bases at V and 6 bases at J, leaving 7 bases unmatched. Germline-derived CDR1 and CDR2 are LNHDA and SQIVND (reference sequence). CDR3 length: 13 amino acids.